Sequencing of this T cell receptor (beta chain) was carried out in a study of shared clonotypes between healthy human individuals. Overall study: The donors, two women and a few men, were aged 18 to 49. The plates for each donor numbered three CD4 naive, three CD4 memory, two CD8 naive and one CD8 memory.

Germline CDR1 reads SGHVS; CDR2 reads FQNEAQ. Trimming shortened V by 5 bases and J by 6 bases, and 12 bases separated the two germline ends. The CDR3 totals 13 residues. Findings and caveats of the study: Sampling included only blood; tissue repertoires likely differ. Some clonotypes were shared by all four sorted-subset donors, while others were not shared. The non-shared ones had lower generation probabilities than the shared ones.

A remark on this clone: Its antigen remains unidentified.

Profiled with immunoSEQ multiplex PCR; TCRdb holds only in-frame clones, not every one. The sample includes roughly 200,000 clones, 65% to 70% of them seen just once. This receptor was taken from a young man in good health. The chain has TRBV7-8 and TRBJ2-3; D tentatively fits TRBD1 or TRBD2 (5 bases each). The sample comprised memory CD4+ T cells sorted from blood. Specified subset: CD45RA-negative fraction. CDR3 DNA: TGTGCCAGCAGCCCGGAGTGGGGGGATACGCAGTATTTT. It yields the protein CASSPEWGDTQYF.